Listed below are T cell receptor beta chains from one sample, sequenced in a study of Graves' ophthalmopathy and Graves' hyperthyroidism. TCRdb re-derived calls from the multiplex PCR reads in MiXCR, one entry per CDR3 protein. The repertoire includes a few hundred thousand distinct CDR3 sequences, less than 40% of them detected once, and around 4.6% sits in the top ten. The sample was peripheral blood or thyroid tissue (not recorded which). Receptors were obtained from an adult man with Graves' hyperthyroidism. Both conserved end residues are part of each CDR3. A D gene is named only where the DNA matches it firmly. Not all rows give a size; the values are once, few, many and, for expanded clones, a class.

>TRBJ1-3|NA|TRBV12-3/TRBV12-4|many
TGTGCCAGCAGTCTGCTAGGGGGAAACACCATATATTTT
CASSLLGGNTIYF
>TRBJ1-5|NA|TRBV6-1|NA
TGTGCCAGCAGTGAATGGGGCAGACAGCCCCAGCATTTT
CASSEWGRQPQHF
>TRBJ2-7|TRBD2|TRBV6-6|many
TGTGCCAGCAGTCCCACGGGACTAGCGGCCGAGCAGTACTTC
CASSPTGLAAEQYF
>TRBJ2-1|TRBD1|TRBV7-2|few
TGTGCCAGCAGCCCTCGGACAGGGAACAATGAGCAGTTCTTC
CASSPRTGNNEQFF
>TRBJ2-5|NA|TRBV6-1|many
TGTGCCAGCAGTGAAAGGAGGCAGGGGAGTAGGCAAGAGACCCAGTACTTC
CASSERRQGSRQETQYF
>TRBJ2-7|NA|TRBV29-1|NA
TGCAGCTCCCCCGGGGGAGTCGAGCAGTACTTC
CSSPGGVEQYF
>TRBJ2-2|NA|TRBV20-1|NA
TGCAGTGCTAGAGAGTTGACTAGCGGGGAGCTGTTTTTT
CSARELTSGELFF
>TRBJ1-1|TRBD1|TRBV5-4|NA
TGTGCCAGCAGCTACAGGGGTGGGAACGCTGAAGCTTTCTTT
CASSYRGGNAEAFF
>TRBJ2-7|NA|TRBV4-1|NA
TGCGCCAGCAGCCAAGAGGTGGCCAGTTCCCACGAGCAGTACTTC
CASSQEVASSHEQYF
>TRBJ1-5|TRBD1|TRBV10-2|few
TGCGCCAGCAGTGAGTCGGGACAGGGCAATCAGCCCCAGCATTTT
CASSESGQGNQPQHF
>TRBJ2-1|NA|TRBV29-1|NA
TGCAGCGTTGCACTAGGGCATGAGCAGTTCTTC
CSVALGHEQFF
>TRBJ2-7|NA|TRBV3-1|few
TGTGCCAGCAGCCAAGCCTTCCTCTACGAGCAGTACTTC
CASSQAFLYEQYF
>TRBJ2-2|NA|TRBV7-8|NA
TGTGCCAGCAGCCAAGATCTCGCCGGGGAGCTGTTTTTT
CASSQDLAGELFF
>TRBJ2-7|TRBD1|TRBV7-2|NA
TGTGCCAGCAGCTTGCTGACAGGGACAGGACTCCACGAGCAGTACTTC
CASSLLTGTGLHEQYF
>TRBJ1-1|TRBD1|TRBV7-6|NA
TGTGCCAGCAACCCATACCAGGGGGGACCGAATACTGAAGCTTTCTTT
CASNPYQGGPNTEAFF
>TRBJ1-1|NA|TRBV11-3|NA
TGTGCCAGCAGCTCGACCGGGACACCGAACACTGAAGCTTTCTTT
CASSSTGTPNTEAFF
>TRBJ1-5|TRBD1|TRBV29-1|many
TGCAGCGGTGGACAGGGAAGGGGGCAGCCCCAGCATTTT
CSGGQGRGQPQHF
>TRBJ2-3|NA|TRBV10-2|NA
TGCGCCAGCAAAACAGGGAGAAGCACAGATACGCAGTATTTT
CASKTGRSTDTQYF
>TRBJ1-5|TRBD1|TRBV28|few
TGTGCCAGCAGTTTATACCACAGGGGAAATGGCAATCAGCCCCAGCATTTT
CASSLYHRGNGNQPQHF
>TRBJ1-1|TRBD1|TRBV7-9|many
TGTGCCTTCACCCAGGGGGATGTTGTTCCTGAAGCTTTCTTT
CAFTQGDVVPEAFF
>TRBJ2-7|TRBD2|TRBV6-1|many
TGTGCCAGCAGAGTGGGACTAGCGGGGGATGGCTACGAGCAGTACTTC
CASRVGLAGDGYEQYF
>TRBJ2-7|NA|TRBV19|NA
TGTGCCAGTAGTATAGATCTGGTAGGGCAGACCTACTACGAGCAGTACTTC
CASSIDLVGQTYYEQYF
>TRBJ2-5|TRBD2|TRBV10-2|many
TGCGCCAGCAGTGACCTCGGACTAGCTTACTTC
CASSDLGLAYF
>TRBJ2-5|TRBD2|TRBV7-2|many
TGTGCCAGCAGGGAGCCAGGACTAGCCATGGGAGAGACCCAGTACTTC
CASREPGLAMGETQYF
>TRBJ2-2|NA|TRBV2|many
TGTGCCAGCACGGCGGTAGCGGTGAACACCGGGGAGCTGTTTTTT
CASTAVAVNTGELFF
>TRBJ1-5|NA|TRBV2|NA
TGTGCCAGCAGTGCGGCAGCTCGCGATCAGCCCCAGCATTTT
CASSAAARDQPQHF
>TRBJ2-7|NA|TRBV9|many
TGTGCCAGCAGCGTAGCCGGGTCTACCTACGAGCAGTACTTC
CASSVAGSTYEQYF
>TRBJ1-2|TRBD1|TRBV7-9|NA
TGTGCCAGCAGCCCCCCGGGACAGGTACCCTATGGCTACACCTTC
CASSPPGQVPYGYTF
>TRBJ1-5|NA|TRBV2|many
TGTGCCAGCAGTGAAAATAGACCTGCGTCCCAGCATTTT
CASSENRPASQHF
>TRBJ1-2|NA|TRBV7-2|NA
TGTGCCAGCAGCGCGCCCGGGGGCAGCTATGGCTACACCTTC
CASSAPGGSYGYTF
>TRBJ2-5|TRBD2|TRBV2|many
TGTGCCAGCAAGACATTAGCGGGGGGGGAGACCCAGTACTTC
CASKTLAGGETQYF
>TRBJ1-2|NA|TRBV5-1|NA
TGCGCCAGCAGCTTGTCTCGTTCTAGTGGTTACACCTTC
CASSLSRSSGYTF
>TRBJ2-5|TRBD1|TRBV5-4|NA
TGTGCCAGCAGCGTAGACAGGGGGCGCGGGGAGACCCAGTACTTC
CASSVDRGRGETQYF
>TRBJ2-2|TRBD2|TRBV6-1|NA
TGTGCCAGCAGTGAGACGGGAGGGCCTGGCGGGGAGCTGTTTTTT
CASSETGGPGGELFF
>TRBJ1-2|NA|TRBV20-1|NA
TGCAGTGCTAGAGATATTCAGGGGTTAGGCTACACCTTC
CSARDIQGLGYTF